This TCR beta chain was observed in a study of human T cells and chemical hapten exposure. The sample's time point: patch test 1, 2 weeks after DPC sensitization. Treatment reported: therapeutic diphenylcyclopropenone sensitization with weekly scalp DPC. The CDR3 is made up of 18 amino acids. Unmatched junction bases numbered 14, after V lost 1 base and J lost 3 bases. TCRdb redid the calling of the RACE reads with MiXCR, one entry per CDR3 protein. The table lists tens of thousands of distinct CDR3 sequences, roughly a tenth of them singletons. The sequenced sample was whole blood, obtained in connection with sensitization to the hapten diphenylcyclopropenone (DPC). The chain links TRBV12-3 or TRBV12-4 to TRBJ2-7, with 8 nucleotides matching TRBD1. This clonotype was obtained from a man in his forties or fifties with alopecia areata. Some clones in this sample may be carry-over from other donors' samples. The CDR3 protein is CASSLGPQSGRGHYEQYF. CDR3 DNA sequence: TGTGCCAGCAGTTTAGGACCCCAGTCAGGCAGGGGGCACTACGAGCAGTACTTC.